This section outlines one T cell receptor beta chain sequence together with its context. What it recognizes is unknown. Trimming removed 1 base from V and 0 bases from J, with 13 bases in between. This CDR3 is built from 16 residues. Germline values: CDR1 DFQATT, CDR2 SNEGSKA (reference sequence). TCRdb called the 5' RACE reads again in MiXCR, with one record for every CDR3 protein. The sample records roughly 11,000 distinct CDR3 sequences, around 47% being singletons. Study findings and constraints: Tumor Tregs overlapped most with tumor, then blood, naive CD4+ cells.

The sample comprised tumor-infiltrating naive CD4+ T cells sorted from the breast tumor. Sample subset: naive CD4+ T cells, CD4+CD45RA+CD25-. The TCR comes from a female donor with breast cancer. J is TRBJ1-5 and V is TRBV20-1; the D gene is possibly TRBD1 (6 bases). As DNA, the CDR3 is TGCAGTGCTAGAGTCCCCCCGGACAGTAGCAATCAGCCCCAGCATTTT. It translates to CSARVPPDSSNQPQHF.